The 9 T cell receptor beta chains below come from one sample, sequenced in a study of OX40 agonist ivuxolimab in advanced cancers. Here immunoSEQ multiplex PCR was the method, and the copy in TCRdb shows in-frame clones only, minus some. The table lists tens of thousands of clones, approximately 89% of them singletons. This material consisted of CD4+ or CD8+ T cells sorted from blood, taken in a trial of the OX40 agonist ivuxolimab. The receptors shown here come from an adult with an advanced solid tumor such as melanoma, head and neck, liver or kidney cancer.

V usage is TRBV7-3 and J usage is TRBJ2-7; 9 positions agree with TRBD2. This CDR3 has 14 amino acids. CDR1 is SGHTA and CDR2 is FQGTGA in the germline V gene. The ends lost 5 bases at V and 3 bases at J; junction bases unmatched: 5. The CDR3 DNA follows: TGTGCCAGCAGCCCCTATAGCGGGAGCTACGAGCAGTACTTC. Residues: CASSPYSGSYEQYF.

The V gene is TRBV28, the J gene TRBJ2-5; 7 bases fit TRBD2. The CDR3 totals 13 residues. Germline lookup yields CDR1 MDHEN and CDR2 SYDVKM. J lost 5 bases, V lost 6 bases, and 6 bases had no gene match. The CDR3 here is CASSPGGGETQYF. The CDR3 DNA reads TGTGCCAGCAGCCCGGGAGGCGGGGAGACCCAGTACTTC.

The chain has TRBV27 and TRBJ2-7; 11 bases match TRBD1. The CDR3 is 16 residues long. V dropped 5 bases and J dropped 0; count of bases not matched to a gene: 6. Germline CDR1 and CDR2: MNHEY and SMNVEV (reference sequence). The CDR3 DNA is TGTGCCAGCAGTCCAGGACAGGGGGCACACTCCTACGAGCAGTACTTC. Translating it yields CASSPGQGAHSYEQYF.

This clone was picked up one time. The chain has TRBV9 and TRBJ2-7; D possibly corresponds to TRBD2 (6 bases). The V gene's germline CDR1 is SGDLS and CDR2 YYNGEE. V lost 3 bases to trimming and J lost 6 bases, with 22 bases between them. CDR3 size: 16 residues. For the CDR3, the DNA is TGTGCCAGCAGCGCAACAGCGGGTGGCTACCTCGGCGAGCAGTACTTC. Amino acid sequence: CASSATAGGYLGEQYF.

The chain joins TRBV7-2 to TRBJ2-3; TRBD1 agrees at 9 bases. CDR1 SGHTA and CDR2 FQGNSA come from the germline V gene. The CDR3 has 15 residues. Germline trimming cut 5 bases from V and 0 bases from J; bases unmatched to any gene: 3. Here the CDR3 reads CASSTGQGSTDTQYF. DNA of the CDR3: TGTGCCAGCAGCACCGGACAGGGGAGCACAGATACGCAGTATTTT. Complete variable domain (other parts from reference TRBV7-2 and TRBJ2-3): GAGVSQSPSNKVTEKGKDVELRCDPISGHTALYWYRQSLGQGLEFLIYFQGNSAPDKSGLPSDRFSAERTGGSVSTLTIQRTQQEDSAVYLCASSTGQGSTDTQYFGPGTRLTVL.

This clone was seen more than once but under ten times. The rearrangement links TRBV30 to TRBJ1-5; D is ambiguous. Germline values: CDR1 GTSNPN, CDR2 SVGIG (reference sequence). CDR3 length: 13 residues. The V gene lost 5 bases and the J gene lost 3 bases, with 11 bases spanning the gap. CDR3 amino acids: CAWADTLNQPQHF. The CDR3 region has the DNA TGTGCCTGGGCCGACACCCTCAATCAGCCCCAGCATTTT.

The chain is built from TRBV29-1 and TRBJ1-1; tentatively, D is TRBD1 (5 bases). Germline loops: CDR1 SQVTM, CDR2 ANQGSEA. V lost 1 base, J lost 4 bases, and 16 bases lay in between. This CDR3 region has 15 residues. The CDR3 spells CSVEGWGGVVTEAFF. For the CDR3, the DNA is TGCAGCGTTGAAGGTTGGGGAGGGGTCGTCACTGAAGCTTTCTTT.

The V and J genes are TRBV28 and TRBJ1-1; weak D call: TRBD1 (6 bases). This CDR3 comprises 14 residues. Germline V gene lookup returns CDR1 MDHEN and CDR2 SYDVKM. Trimming removed 3 bases from V and 6 bases from J, with 14 bases in between. In DNA form, the CDR3 reads TGTGCCAGCAGTTTCCTTACAGGGAGGGCTGAAGCTTTCTTT. Amino acid sequence: CASSFLTGRAEAFF.

The CDR3 spells CASSPGQGNEQFF. In DNA, the CDR3 is TGTGCCAGCTCACCGGGACAGGGCAATGAGCAGTTCTTC. The chain carries TRBV18 and TRBJ2-1; 9 bases map to TRBD1. V lost 3 bases to trimming and J lost 6 bases; unmatched junction nucleotides: 0. Germline CDR1 KGHSH, CDR2 LQKENI. CDR3 length: 13 amino acids.